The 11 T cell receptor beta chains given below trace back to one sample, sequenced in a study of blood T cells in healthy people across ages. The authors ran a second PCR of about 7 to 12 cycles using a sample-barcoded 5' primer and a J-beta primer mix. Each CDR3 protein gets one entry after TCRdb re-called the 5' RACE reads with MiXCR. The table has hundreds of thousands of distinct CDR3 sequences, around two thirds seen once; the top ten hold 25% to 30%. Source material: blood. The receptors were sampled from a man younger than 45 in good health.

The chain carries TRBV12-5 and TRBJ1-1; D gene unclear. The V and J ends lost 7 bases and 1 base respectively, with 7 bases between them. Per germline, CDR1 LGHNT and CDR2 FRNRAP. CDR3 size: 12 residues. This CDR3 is CASAEGNTEAFF. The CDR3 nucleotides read TGTGCTAGTGCCGAGGGGAACACTGAAGCTTTCTTT.

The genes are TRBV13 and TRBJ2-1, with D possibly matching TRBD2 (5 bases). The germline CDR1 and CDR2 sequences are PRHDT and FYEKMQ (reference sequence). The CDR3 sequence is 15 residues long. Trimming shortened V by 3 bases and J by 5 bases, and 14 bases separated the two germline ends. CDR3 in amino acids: CASSFFRVRDNEQFF. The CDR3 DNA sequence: TGTGCCAGCAGCTTCTTTAGGGTGAGGGACAATGAGCAGTTCTTC.

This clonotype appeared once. CDR3 DNA: TGTGCCAGCAGTCCTCAGACGGGGGCTGAGCCCCAGCATTTT. This sequence encodes CASSPQTGAEPQHF. The rearrangement joins TRBV27 to TRBJ1-5; TRBD1 might be the D (6 bases). There are 14 residues in the CDR3. Between the trimmed V and J ends, which lost 5 bases and 8 bases, there was a span of 16 bases. Germline V lookup: CDR1 MNHEY, CDR2 SMNVEV (reference sequence).

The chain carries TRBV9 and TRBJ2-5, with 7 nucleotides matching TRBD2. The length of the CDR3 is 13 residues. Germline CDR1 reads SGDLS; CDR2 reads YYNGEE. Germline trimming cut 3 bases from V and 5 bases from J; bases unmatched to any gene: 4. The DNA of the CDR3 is TGTGCCAGCAGCGACGGGGGGTTGGAGACCCAGTACTTC. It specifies CASSDGGLETQYF.

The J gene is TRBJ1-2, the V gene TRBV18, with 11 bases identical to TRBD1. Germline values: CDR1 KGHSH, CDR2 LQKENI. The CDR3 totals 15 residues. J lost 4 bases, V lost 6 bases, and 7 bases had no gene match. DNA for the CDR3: TGTGCCAGCTCGGAGGGGACAGGGGGTTCCTATGGCTACACCTTC. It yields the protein CASSEGTGGSYGYTF.

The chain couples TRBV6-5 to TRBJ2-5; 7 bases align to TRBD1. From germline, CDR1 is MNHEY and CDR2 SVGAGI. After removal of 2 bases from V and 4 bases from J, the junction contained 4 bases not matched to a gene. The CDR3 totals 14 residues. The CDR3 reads CASSYLRQGETQYF. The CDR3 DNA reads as TGTGCCAGCAGTTACCTTCGACAGGGAGAGACCCAGTACTTC.

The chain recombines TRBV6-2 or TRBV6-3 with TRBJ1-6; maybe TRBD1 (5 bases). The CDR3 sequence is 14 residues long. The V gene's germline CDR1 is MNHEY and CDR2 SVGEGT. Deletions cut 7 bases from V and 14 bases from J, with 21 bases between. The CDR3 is CASKTPTSGRALHF. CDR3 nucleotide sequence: TGTGCCAGCAAAACACCGACTTCGGGACGGGCCCTCCACTTT.

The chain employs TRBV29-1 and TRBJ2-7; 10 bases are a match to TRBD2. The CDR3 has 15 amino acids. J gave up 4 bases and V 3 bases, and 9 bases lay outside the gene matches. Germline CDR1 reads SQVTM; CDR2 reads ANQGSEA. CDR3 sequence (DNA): TGCAGCGTTGACCTCTTAGCGGGGGGCCAATACGAGCAGTACTTC. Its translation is CSVDLLAGGQYEQYF.

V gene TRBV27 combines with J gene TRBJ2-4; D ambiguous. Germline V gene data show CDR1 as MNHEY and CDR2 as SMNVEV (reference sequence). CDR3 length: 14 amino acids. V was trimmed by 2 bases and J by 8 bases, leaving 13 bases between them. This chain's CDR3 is CASSLTGPGDIQYF. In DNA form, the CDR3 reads TGTGCCAGCAGTTTAACCGGGCCTGGGGACATTCAGTACTTC.

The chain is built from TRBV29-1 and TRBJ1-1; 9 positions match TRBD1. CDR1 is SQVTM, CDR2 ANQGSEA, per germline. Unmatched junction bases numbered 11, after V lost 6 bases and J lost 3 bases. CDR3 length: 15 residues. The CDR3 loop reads CSVLGTGRLYTEAFF. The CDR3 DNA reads TGCAGCGTCCTTGGGACAGGGAGACTTTACACTGAAGCTTTCTTT.

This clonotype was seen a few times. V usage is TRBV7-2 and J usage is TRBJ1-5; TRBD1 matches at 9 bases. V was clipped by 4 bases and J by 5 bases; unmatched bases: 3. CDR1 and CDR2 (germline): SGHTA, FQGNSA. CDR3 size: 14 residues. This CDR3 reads CASSSRTGDQPQHF. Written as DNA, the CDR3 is TGTGCCAGCAGCTCCCGGACAGGGGATCAGCCCCAGCATTTT. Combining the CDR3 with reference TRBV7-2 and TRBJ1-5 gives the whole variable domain GAGVSQSPSNKVTEKGKDVELRCDPISGHTALYWYRQSLGQGLEFLIYFQGNSAPDKSGLPSDRFSAERTGGSVSTLTIQRTQQEDSAVYLCASSSRTGDQPQHFGDGTRLSIL.